This entry concerns a single T cell receptor (beta chain). The antigen is undetermined. The data derive from a study of cytomegalovirus exposure and HLA in healthy donors. Study-level information: An early data release held tens of millions of unique TCRs from HLA-typed donors.

Vbeta (60) and Jbeta (13) primers were used in the PCR. Generated by immunoSEQ multiplex PCR, the TCRdb table keeps only in-frame clones and is missing some. The sample gives 70,000 to 75,000 clones, about two thirds of which show up once; about 12% is in the top ten. General study points: When the data were analyzed later, several of the most significant clusters appeared to be linked to common viral pathogens.

V was pared by 0 bases and J by 0 bases, with 6 bases between. The CDR3 is made up of 15 amino acids. Germline V lookup: CDR1 MNHEY, CDR2 SVGAGI. This TCR derives from a woman between 40 and 55 years old in good health and CMV-seropositive. The rearrangement uses TRBV6-5 and TRBJ1-3; D remains unclear. The sequenced sample was PBMCs. The CDR3 nucleotides are TGTGCCAGCAGTTACTCGACTAACTCTGGAAACACCATATATTTT. Protein sequence: CASSYSTNSGNTIYF.